This T cell receptor beta chain was identified during a study of cytomegalovirus exposure and HLA in healthy donors. This clone appeared a single time. Its antigen remains unknown. General observations from the study: Subsequent analysis of the approximately 120 validation repertoires found a tendency for first-cohort TCR clusters to co-occur. A list of 164 TCR beta chains associated with cytomegalovirus was given. Cytomegalovirus status was reportedly diagnosed by the classifier with high sensitivity and specificity.

TCRdb's copy holds only in-frame clones and misses some; the assay was immunoSEQ multiplex PCR. The profile shows approximately 180,000 clones, roughly 83% of them singletons. Germline CDR1 LGHNT, CDR2 FRNRAP. The junction had 7 bases not matched to a gene; V was cut back by 6 bases and J by 9 bases. The CDR3 length is 15 residues. Sequencing was carried out using PBMCs. The sequence derives from a woman younger than 30 in good health and CMV-seronegative. This sequence joins TRBV12-5 and TRBJ1-6, with 11 bases aligning to TRBD1. CDR3 loop: CASGEGQGAGSPLHF. DNA of the CDR3: TGTGCTAGTGGCGAAGGACAGGGGGCTGGTTCACCCCTCCACTTT.